A selection of T cell receptor beta chains follows, all from one sample in a study of blood T cell repertoires in COVID-19. The method was immunoSEQ multiplex PCR; TCRdb's version includes in-frame clones alone and lacks a portion of them. The table records about 130,000 clones, around nine tenths of them present only once. Sample: peripheral blood. The receptors were gathered from a man over 45 with COVID-19, enrolled during active disease. CDR3s include the opening cysteine and the closing phenylalanine or tryptophan. D genes are given only for firm matches. Part of the rows lack a size; the others show once, few, many or a class for expanded clones.

j_call d_call clone_size v_call cdr3_nt cdr3_aa
TRBJ2-1 TRBD1 NA TRBV19 TGTGCCAGTAGTATAGTCGGGACAGCCTATACCCATGAGCAGTTCTTC CASSIVGTAYTHEQFF
TRBJ1-1 NA NA TRBV29-1 TGCAGCGTTGTAACGACAGGAATGAACACTGAAGCTTTCTTT CSVVTTGMNTEAFF
TRBJ2-3 TRBD1 NA TRBV6-1 TGTGCCAGCAGTGCCGCCCGGGACAGGGGAGGTTTCGCAGATACGCAGTATTTT CASSAARDRGGFADTQYF
TRBJ2-5 TRBD2 NA TRBV7-8 TGTGCCAGCAGCTCGACTAGCGCCCAAGAGACCCAGTACTTC CASSSTSAQETQYF
TRBJ2-3 NA once TRBV5-1 TGCGCCAGCAGCTTGGATTTCGGGATCACAGATACGCAGTATTTT CASSLDFGITDTQYF
TRBJ1-1 TRBD1 NA TRBV5-1 TGCGCCAGCAGCAAGGGACAGGGGGCAGAAGCTTTCTTT CASSKGQGAEAFF
TRBJ1-6 TRBD1 NA TRBV6-1 TGTGCCAGCAGTGAAGGAGGGACAGGGAATTCACCCCTCCACTTT CASSEGGTGNSPLHF
TRBJ1-1 NA NA TRBV7-2 TGTGCCAGCAGCTTACGGGGGAACACTGAAGCTTTCTTT CASSLRGNTEAFF
TRBJ2-7 NA NA TRBV4-3 TGCGCCAGCAGCCAAGATCCCGGGGGCTCCTACGAGCAGTACTTC CASSQDPGGSYEQYF
TRBJ2-1 NA once TRBV4-1 TGCGCCAGCAGCCAAGATCTGGGGAGGTCCTACAATGAGCAGTTCTTC CASSQDLGRSYNEQFF
TRBJ1-3 TRBD1 NA TRBV30 TGTGCCAGGACAGGGTCTGGAAACACCATATATTTT CARTGSGNTIYF
TRBJ2-5 TRBD1 NA TRBV5-1 TGCGCCAGCAGCGGGGGACAGCGATGGGAGACCCAGTACTTC CASSGGQRWETQYF
TRBJ1-3 NA NA TRBV5-1 TGCGCCAGCAGCCCCGGGGTACCGAGCTCTGGAAACACCATATATTTT CASSPGVPSSGNTIYF
TRBJ2-1 TRBD2 once TRBV2 TGTGCCACCTTAGCGCAGCCCGGGACTAGAGATGAGCAGTTCTTC CATLAQPGTRDEQFF
TRBJ1-6 TRBD1 NA TRBV2 TGTGCCACAGCACCGGGACAGAATAATTCACCCCTCCACTTT CATAPGQNNSPLHF
TRBJ1-5 NA NA TRBV7-9 TGTGCCAGCAGCCCCGCTGGGGGGGACAATCAGCCCCAGCATTTT CASSPAGGDNQPQHF
TRBJ2-7 TRBD2 NA TRBV19 TGTGCCAGTAGTAGACTAGCGGGGGACGAGCAGTACTTC CASSRLAGDEQYF
TRBJ1-2 NA NA TRBV6-5 TGTGCCAGCAGTTACTCGTACGGGGATGGCTACACCTTC CASSYSYGDGYTF
TRBJ1-3 NA NA TRBV6-1 TGTGCCAGCAGTGAAGCGAGAGGAAACACCATATATTTT CASSEARGNTIYF
TRBJ1-1 NA NA TRBV18 TGTGCCAGCTCACTTTTGGACAGGAACACTGAAGCTTTCTTT CASSLLDRNTEAFF
TRBJ1-3 NA NA TRBV4-3 TGCGCCAGCAGCTTCCTCTCTGGAAACACCATATATTTT CASSFLSGNTIYF
TRBJ2-7 NA NA TRBV3-1/TRBV3-2 TGTGCCAGCAGCCAAGACCCGAGCTCCTACGAGCAGTACTTC CASSQDPSSYEQYF
TRBJ2-1 NA NA TRBV5-4 TGTGCCAGCAGCTTGGCCCCCGGGACTGGGCCCCAGAGATTGCAGTTCTTC CASSLAPGTGPQRLQFF
TRBJ2-7 NA NA TRBV6-1 TGTGCCAGCAGTGACCCCGGCTACGAGCAGTACTTC CASSDPGYEQYF
TRBJ2-3 NA NA TRBV2 TGTGCCAGCAGTCTTCTAGCGACCCACACAGATACGCAGTATTTT CASSLLATHTDTQYF
TRBJ2-2 TRBD1 NA TRBV24-1 TGTGCCACCAGCGGACAGGGGCGAAATACCGGGGAGCTGTTTTTT CATSGQGRNTGELFF
TRBJ2-2 NA NA TRBV19 TGTGCCAGTCTTCAGGGCTACGCGAACACCGGGGAGCTGTTTTTT CASLQGYANTGELFF
TRBJ2-1 TRBD1 NA TRBV27 TGTGCCAGCAGGGTACCGGGACAGGGGTACAATGAGCAGTTCTTC CASRVPGQGYNEQFF
TRBJ2-7 TRBD1 NA TRBV6-5 TGTGCCAGCAGTTACCGGGGCAGGGGGTCCGACGAGCAGTACTTC CASSYRGRGSDEQYF
TRBJ2-1 TRBD2 few TRBV13 TGTGCCAGCAGAACCGGGACTAGCGGGAGTCGACCCTACAATGAGCAGTTCTTC CASRTGTSGSRPYNEQFF
TRBJ2-1 TRBD2 NA TRBV5-1 TGCGCCAGCAGCCCACTGCCCCTAGCGGGAGCTTGGAATGAGCAGTTCTTC CASSPLPLAGAWNEQFF
TRBJ2-7 NA once TRBV27 TGTGCCAGCAGGGGGGGACAGCGATTCTACGAGCAGTACTTC CASRGGQRFYEQYF
TRBJ1-5 NA NA TRBV30 TGTGCCTGGATCCAGGACAGTGATAATCAGCCCCAGCATTTT CAWIQDSDNQPQHF
TRBJ2-7 TRBD1 NA TRBV3-1/TRBV3-2 TGTGCCAGCAGCCCCCACCCCGGGACAGGGGGTTACGAGCAGTACTTC CASSPHPGTGGYEQYF
TRBJ1-2 TRBD1 NA TRBV19 TGTGCCAGTAGTGTTGGACAGGACAACTATGGCTACACCTTC CASSVGQDNYGYTF
TRBJ1-1 TRBD1 once TRBV7-9 TGTGCCAGCCGGCTCGGGACAGGTGGAGAAGCTTTCTTT CASRLGTGGEAFF
TRBJ1-2 NA NA TRBV14 TGTGCCAGCAGCCAAGATTTATTCTATGGCTACACCTTC CASSQDLFYGYTF
TRBJ1-2 NA NA TRBV18 TGTGCCAGCTCACCCGTGGGGCGGGACGCCTCCCTCTTC CASSPVGRDASLF
TRBJ2-2 NA NA TRBV19 TGTGCCAGTACTCTAGGAGGGGGCATGAACACCGGGGAGCTGTTTTTT CASTLGGGMNTGELFF
TRBJ1-2 NA once TRBV7-9 TGTGCCAGCAGCCCCCTAGGGAGCCCAATTACCGCTAACTATGGCTACACCTTC CASSPLGSPITANYGYTF
TRBJ2-2 NA NA TRBV19 TGTGCCAGTAGTCCGACAGTCTTCCCCGGGGAGCTGTTTTTT CASSPTVFPGELFF
TRBJ1-6 TRBD1 NA TRBV6-2/TRBV6-3 TGTGCCAGCAGTTACTCGGGACAGTATAATTCACCCCTCCACTTT CASSYSGQYNSPLHF
TRBJ2-1 TRBD2 NA TRBV9 TGTGCCAGCAGCGTAGCTACTAGCGGGAGGGCCCGGGATGAGCAGTTCTTC CASSVATSGRARDEQFF
TRBJ1-5 NA NA TRBV15 TGTGCCACCAGCAGAGGGAGAAGTTTTAGCAATCAGCCCCAGCATTTT CATSRGRSFSNQPQHF
TRBJ1-1 NA once TRBV12-3/TRBV12-4 TGTGCCAGCACCCACGGGGGGGAAGCTTTCTTT CASTHGGEAFF